These T cell receptor beta chains were read from a single sample in a study of blood T cells in healthy people across ages. TCRdb re-called the 5' RACE reads with MiXCR, one entry per CDR3 protein. This table has over 1,500,000 distinct CDR3 sequences, roughly 43% appearing once. Sequencing used blood. The receptors were sampled from a human donor in good health. The CDR3 runs from the conserved cysteine through the conserved F or W. The order of the fields is clone size, V gene, J gene, D gene, CDR3 DNA, CDR3 protein. D genes are given only for firm matches. Only part of the rows carry a size: once, few, many, or a class if the clone is expanded.

-	TRBV15	TRBJ2-5	-	TGTGCCACCAGCAGAATTGGCAATGAGCAGTACTTC	CATSRIGNEQYF
few	TRBV30	TRBJ2-3	TRBD2	TGTGCCTGGGGCAGACTAGCGGGGATCACAGATACGCAGTATTTT	CAWGRLAGITDTQYF
few	TRBV29-1	TRBJ1-2	-	TGCAGCGGACGGACTAACTATGGCTACACCTTC	CSGRTNYGYTF
-	TRBV11-3	TRBJ2-1	TRBD2	TGTGCCAGCAGCGCACTAGCGGGGGTAGTCGGTGAGCAGTTCTTC	CASSALAGVVGEQFF
-	TRBV7-2	TRBJ2-7	-	TGTGCCAGCAGCTGGGACACCTCATTATTTTACGAGCAGTACTTC	CASSWDTSLFYEQYF
-	TRBV12-3/TRBV12-4	TRBJ2-5	-	TGTGCCAGCAGTTGGCAAGCGGGCCAAGAGACCCAGTACTTC	CASSWQAGQETQYF
few	TRBV20-1	TRBJ1-5	-	TGCAGTGGGTCTTCCTCCGGCCAGGGGCATCAGCCCCAGCATTTT	CSGSSSGQGHQPQHF
-	TRBV20-1	TRBJ1-1	-	TGCAGTGCTAGAGATTGGGAGGACACTGAAGCTTTCTTT	CSARDWEDTEAFF
few	TRBV29-1	TRBJ2-3	TRBD1	TGCAGCGAAGGGACAGGGATAGATACGCAGTATTTT	CSEGTGIDTQYF
-	TRBV12-5	TRBJ2-1	-	TGTGCTAGTGCCCCACGAGGGTCGCGGTACAATGAGCAGTTCTTC	CASAPRGSRYNEQFF
few	TRBV7-2	TRBJ2-1	-	TGTGCCAGCAGCCGCGAGGGGGGGCCCTACAATGAGCAGTTCTTC	CASSREGGPYNEQFF